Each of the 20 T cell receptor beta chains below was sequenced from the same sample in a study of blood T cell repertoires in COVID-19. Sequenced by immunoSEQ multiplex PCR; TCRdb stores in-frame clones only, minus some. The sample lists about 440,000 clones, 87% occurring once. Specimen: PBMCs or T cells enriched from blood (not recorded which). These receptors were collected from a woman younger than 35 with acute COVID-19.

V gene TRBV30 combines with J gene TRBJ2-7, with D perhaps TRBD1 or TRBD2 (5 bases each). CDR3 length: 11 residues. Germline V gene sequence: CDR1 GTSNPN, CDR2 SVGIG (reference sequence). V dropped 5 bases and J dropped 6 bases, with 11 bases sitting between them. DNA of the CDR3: TGTGCCTGGGAGGGGTTCGGCGAGCAGTACTTC. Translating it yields CAWEGFGEQYF.

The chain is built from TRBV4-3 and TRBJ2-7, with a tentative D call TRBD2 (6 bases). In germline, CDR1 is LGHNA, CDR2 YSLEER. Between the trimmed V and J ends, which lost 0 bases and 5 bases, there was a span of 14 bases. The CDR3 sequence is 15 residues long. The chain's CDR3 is CASSQDRAGRDEQYF. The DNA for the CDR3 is TGCGCCAGCAGCCAAGATCGAGCGGGTCGGGACGAGCAGTACTTC.

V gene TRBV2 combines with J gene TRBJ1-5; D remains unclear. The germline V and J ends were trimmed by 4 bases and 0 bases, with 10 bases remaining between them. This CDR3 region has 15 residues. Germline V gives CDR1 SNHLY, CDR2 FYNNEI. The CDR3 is CASSGTDLSNQPQHF. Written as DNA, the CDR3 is TGTGCCAGCAGTGGGACTGACCTTAGCAATCAGCCCCAGCATTTT.

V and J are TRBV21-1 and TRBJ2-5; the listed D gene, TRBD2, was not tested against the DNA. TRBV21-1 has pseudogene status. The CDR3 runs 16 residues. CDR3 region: CASSIPGTSGRETQYF. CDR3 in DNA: TGTGCCAGCAGCATCCCCGGGACTAGCGGGAGGGAGACCCAGTACTTC.

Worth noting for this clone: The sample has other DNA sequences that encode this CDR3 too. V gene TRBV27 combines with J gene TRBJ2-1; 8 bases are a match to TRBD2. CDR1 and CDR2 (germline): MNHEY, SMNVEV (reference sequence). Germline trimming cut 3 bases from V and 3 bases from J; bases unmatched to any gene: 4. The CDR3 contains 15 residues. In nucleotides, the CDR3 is TGTGCCAGCAGTTTCACAGGGACTAGCTACAATGAGCAGTTCTTC. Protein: CASSFTGTSYNEQFF.

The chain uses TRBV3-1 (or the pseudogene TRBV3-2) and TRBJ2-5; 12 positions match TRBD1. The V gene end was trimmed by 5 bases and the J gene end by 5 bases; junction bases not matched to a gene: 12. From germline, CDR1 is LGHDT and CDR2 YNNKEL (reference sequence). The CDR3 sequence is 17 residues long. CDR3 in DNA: TGTGCCAGCAGCGGATCCGGGACAGGGGGCAGAAGGGAGACCCAGTACTTC. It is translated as CASSGSGTGGRRETQYF.

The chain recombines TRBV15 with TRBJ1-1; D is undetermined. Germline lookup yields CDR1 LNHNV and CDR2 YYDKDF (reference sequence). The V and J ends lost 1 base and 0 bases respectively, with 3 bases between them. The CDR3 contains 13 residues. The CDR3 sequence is CATSRGVNTEAFF. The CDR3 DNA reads TGTGCCACCAGCAGAGGCGTGAACACTGAAGCTTTCTTT.

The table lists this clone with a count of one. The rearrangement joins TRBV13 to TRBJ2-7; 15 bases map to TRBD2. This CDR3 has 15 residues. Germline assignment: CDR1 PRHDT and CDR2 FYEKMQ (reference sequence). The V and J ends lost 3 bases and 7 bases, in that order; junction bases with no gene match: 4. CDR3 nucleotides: TGTGCCAGCAGCTTGGGGACTAGCGGGAGGCTAGAGCAGTACTTC. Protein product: CASSLGTSGRLEQYF.

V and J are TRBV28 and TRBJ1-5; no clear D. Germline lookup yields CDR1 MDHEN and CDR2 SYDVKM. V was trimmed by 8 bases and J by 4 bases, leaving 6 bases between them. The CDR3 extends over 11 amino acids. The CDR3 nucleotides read TGTGCCAGCGCTCTAAATCAGCCCCAGCATTTT. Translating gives CASALNQPQHF.

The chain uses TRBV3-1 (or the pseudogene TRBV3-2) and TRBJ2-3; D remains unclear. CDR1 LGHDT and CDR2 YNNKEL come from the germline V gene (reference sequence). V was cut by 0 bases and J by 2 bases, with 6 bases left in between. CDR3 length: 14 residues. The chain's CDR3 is CASSQDYNTDTQYF. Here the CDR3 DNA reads TGTGCCAGCAGCCAAGATTATAACACAGATACGCAGTATTTT.

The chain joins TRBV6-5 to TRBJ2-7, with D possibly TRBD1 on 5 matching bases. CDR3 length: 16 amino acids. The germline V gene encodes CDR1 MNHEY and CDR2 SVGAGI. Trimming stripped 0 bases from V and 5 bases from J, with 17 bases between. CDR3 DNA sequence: TGTGCCAGCAGTTACTCGATAGGGGATCTAGGCCACGAGCAGTACTTC. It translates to CASSYSIGDLGHEQYF.

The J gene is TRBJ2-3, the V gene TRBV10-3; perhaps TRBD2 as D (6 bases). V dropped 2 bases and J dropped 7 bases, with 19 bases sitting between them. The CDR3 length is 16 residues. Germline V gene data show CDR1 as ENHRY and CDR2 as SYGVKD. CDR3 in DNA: TGTGCCATCAGTGAGGGGGACGGCCGGGGAGGATATACGCAGTATTTT. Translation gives CAISEGDGRGGYTQYF.

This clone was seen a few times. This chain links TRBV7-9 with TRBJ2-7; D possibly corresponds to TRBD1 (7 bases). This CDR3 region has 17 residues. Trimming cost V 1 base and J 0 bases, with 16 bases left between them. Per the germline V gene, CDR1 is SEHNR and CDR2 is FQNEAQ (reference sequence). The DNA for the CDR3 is TGTGCCAGCAGCTTAGGTGGAGGGGGCTTATCCTCCTACGAGCAGTACTTC. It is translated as CASSLGGGGLSSYEQYF.

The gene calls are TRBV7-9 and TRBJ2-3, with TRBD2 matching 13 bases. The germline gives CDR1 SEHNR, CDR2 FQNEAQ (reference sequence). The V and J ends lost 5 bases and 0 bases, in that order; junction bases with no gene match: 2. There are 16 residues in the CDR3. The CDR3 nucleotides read TGTGCCAGCAGCCCGGGACTAGCGGGGAGCACAGATACGCAGTATTTT. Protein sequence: CASSPGLAGSTDTQYF.

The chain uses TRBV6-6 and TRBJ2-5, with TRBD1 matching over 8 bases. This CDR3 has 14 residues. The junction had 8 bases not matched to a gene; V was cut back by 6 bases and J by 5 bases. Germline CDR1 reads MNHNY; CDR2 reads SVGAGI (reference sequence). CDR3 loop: CASSLDRGWETQYF. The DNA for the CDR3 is TGTGCCAGCAGCCTCGACAGGGGTTGGGAGACCCAGTACTTC.

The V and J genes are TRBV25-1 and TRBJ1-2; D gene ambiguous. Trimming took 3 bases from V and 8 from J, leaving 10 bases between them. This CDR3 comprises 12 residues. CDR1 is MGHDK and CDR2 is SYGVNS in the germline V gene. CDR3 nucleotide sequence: TGTGCCAGCAGTGATCCCGGAGAAGGCTACACCTTC. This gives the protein CASSDPGEGYTF.

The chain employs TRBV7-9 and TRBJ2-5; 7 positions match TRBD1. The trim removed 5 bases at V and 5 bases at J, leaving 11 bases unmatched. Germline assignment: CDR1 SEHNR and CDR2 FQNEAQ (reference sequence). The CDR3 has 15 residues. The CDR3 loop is CASSAGTASLETQYF. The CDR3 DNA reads TGTGCCAGCAGCGCCGGGACAGCCAGCTTGGAGACCCAGTACTTC.

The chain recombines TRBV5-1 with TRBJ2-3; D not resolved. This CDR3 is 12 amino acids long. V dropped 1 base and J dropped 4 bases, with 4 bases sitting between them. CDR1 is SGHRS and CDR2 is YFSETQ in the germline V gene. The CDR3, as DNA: TGCGCCAGCAGCTTGCGGTCAGATACGCAGTATTTT. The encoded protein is CASSLRSDTQYF.

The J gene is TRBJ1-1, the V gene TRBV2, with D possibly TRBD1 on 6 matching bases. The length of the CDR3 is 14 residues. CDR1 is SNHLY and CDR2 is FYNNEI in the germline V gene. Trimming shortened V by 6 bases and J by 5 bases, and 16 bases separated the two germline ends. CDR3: CASRSRGEGTEAFF. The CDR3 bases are TGTGCCAGCAGGAGCAGGGGCGAGGGAACTGAAGCTTTCTTT.

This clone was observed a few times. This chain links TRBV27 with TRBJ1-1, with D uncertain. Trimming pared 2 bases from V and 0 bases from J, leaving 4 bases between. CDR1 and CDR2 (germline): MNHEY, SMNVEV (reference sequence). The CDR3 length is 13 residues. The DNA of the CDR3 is TGTGCCAGCAGTTTAGTAATGAACACTGAAGCTTTCTTT. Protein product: CASSLVMNTEAFF.